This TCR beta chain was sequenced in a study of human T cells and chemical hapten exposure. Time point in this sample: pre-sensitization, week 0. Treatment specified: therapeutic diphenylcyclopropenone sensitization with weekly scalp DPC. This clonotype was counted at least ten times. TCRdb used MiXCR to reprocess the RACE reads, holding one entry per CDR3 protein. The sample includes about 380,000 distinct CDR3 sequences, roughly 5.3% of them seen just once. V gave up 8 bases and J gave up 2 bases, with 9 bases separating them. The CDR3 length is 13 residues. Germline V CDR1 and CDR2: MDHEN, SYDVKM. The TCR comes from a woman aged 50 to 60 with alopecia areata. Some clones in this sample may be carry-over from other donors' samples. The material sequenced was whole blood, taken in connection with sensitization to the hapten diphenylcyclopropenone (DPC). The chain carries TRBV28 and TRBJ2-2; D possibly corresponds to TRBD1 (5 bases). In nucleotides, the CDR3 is TGTGCCAGCTTCCAGGGAAACACCGGGGAGCTGTTTTTT. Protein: CASFQGNTGELFF.